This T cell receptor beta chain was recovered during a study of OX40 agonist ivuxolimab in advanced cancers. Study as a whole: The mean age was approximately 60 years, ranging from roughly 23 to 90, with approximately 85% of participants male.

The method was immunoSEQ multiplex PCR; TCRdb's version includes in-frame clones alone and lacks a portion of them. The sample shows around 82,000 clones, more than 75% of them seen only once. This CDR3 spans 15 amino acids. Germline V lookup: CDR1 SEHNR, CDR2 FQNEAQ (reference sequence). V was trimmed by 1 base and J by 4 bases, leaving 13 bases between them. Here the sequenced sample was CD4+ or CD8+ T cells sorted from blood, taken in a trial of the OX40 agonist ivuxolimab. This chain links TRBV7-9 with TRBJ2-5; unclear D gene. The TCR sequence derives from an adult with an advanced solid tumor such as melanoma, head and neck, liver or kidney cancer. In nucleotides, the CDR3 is TGTGCCAGCAGCTTAGTTGCCCCCTCGGGAGAGACCCAGTACTTC. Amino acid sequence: CASSLVAPSGETQYF. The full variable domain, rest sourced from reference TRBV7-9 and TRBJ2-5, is DTGVSQNPRHKITKRGQNVTFRCDPISEHNRLYWYRQTLGQGPEFLTYFQNEAQLEKSRLLSDRFSAERPKGSFSTLEIQRTEQGDSAMYLCASSLVAPSGETQYFGPGTRLLVL.